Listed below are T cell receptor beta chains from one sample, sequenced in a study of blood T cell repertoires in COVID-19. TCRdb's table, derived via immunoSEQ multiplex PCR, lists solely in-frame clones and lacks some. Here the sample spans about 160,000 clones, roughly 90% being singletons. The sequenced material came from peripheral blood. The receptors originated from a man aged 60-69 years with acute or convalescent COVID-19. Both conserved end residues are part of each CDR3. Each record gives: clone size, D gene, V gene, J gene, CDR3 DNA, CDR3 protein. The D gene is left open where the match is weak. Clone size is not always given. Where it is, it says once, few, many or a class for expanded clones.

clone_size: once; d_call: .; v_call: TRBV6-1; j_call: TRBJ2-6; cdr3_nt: TGTGCCAGCAGTGACGGTAGTTCTGGGGCCAACGTCCTGACTTTC; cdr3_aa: CASSDGSSGANVLTF
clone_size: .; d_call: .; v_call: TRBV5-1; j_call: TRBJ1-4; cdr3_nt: TGCGCCAGCTCCGTGACAGCAACTAATGAAAAACTGTTTTTT; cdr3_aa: CASSVTATNEKLFF
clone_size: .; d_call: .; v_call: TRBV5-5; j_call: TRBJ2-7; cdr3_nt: TGTGCCAGCAGCTTGTCCTTGTACGAGCAGTACTTC; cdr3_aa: CASSLSLYEQYF
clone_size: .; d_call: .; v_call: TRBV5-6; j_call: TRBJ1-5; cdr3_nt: TGTGCCAGCAGCTCCGGGACGGAGGGTAATCAGCCCCAGCATTTT; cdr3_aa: CASSSGTEGNQPQHF
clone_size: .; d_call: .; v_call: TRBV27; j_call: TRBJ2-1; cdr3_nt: TGTGCCAGCAGTTTAGCCGGGGTCTACAATGAGCAGTTCTTC; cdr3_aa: CASSLAGVYNEQFF
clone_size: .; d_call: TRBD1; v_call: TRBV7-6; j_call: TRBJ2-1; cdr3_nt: TGTGCCAGCAGCTTAGGACAGGGGGGAGAGCAGTTCTTC; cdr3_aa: CASSLGQGGEQFF
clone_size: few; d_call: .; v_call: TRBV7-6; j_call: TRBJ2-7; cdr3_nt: TGTGCCAGCAGCCCCGAAGGTAGGCATGTCAGGGGAGAGCAGTACTTC; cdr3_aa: CASSPEGRHVRGEQYF
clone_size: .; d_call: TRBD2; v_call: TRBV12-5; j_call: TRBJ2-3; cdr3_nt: TGTGCTAGTGGTACGGGGACTAGTCCCACAGATACGCAGTATTTT; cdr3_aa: CASGTGTSPTDTQYF
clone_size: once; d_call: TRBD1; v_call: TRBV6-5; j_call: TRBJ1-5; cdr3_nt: TGTGCCAGCAGTTCACAGGGGGCCGGTCAGCCCCAGCATTTT; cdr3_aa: CASSSQGAGQPQHF
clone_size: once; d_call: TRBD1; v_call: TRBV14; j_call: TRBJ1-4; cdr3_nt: TGTGCCAGCAGCCAAGATCCTTACAGGGGGCCTGATGAAAAACTGTTTTTT; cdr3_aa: CASSQDPYRGPDEKLFF
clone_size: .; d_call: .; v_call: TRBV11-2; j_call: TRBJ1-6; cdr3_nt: TGTGCCAGCAGCTTTTCCCCTGACAGAAATTCACCCCTCCACTTT; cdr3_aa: CASSFSPDRNSPLHF
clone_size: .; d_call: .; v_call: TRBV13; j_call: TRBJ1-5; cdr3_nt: TGTGCCAGCCGTAAGGCGGGGGGTAATCAGCCCCAGCATTTT; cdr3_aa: CASRKAGGNQPQHF
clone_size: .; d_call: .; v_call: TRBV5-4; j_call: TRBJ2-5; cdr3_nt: TGTGCCAGCAGCAACGGACTGTCTTGGCGGACCCAGTACTTC; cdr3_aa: CASSNGLSWRTQYF
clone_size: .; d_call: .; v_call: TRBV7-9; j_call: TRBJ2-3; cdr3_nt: TGTGCCAGCAGCTTAAGACAGGCATTAAGGGACACAGATACGCAGTATTTT; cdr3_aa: CASSLRQALRDTDTQYF
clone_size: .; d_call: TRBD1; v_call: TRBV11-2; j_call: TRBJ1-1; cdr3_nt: TGTGCCAGCAGCGGACAGGGCGGAACTGAAGCTTTCTTT; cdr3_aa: CASSGQGGTEAFF
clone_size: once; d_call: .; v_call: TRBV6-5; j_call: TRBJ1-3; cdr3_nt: TGTGCCAGCAGTTACTCGAGAGGTCAGGGAAACACCATATATTTT; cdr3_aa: CASSYSRGQGNTIYF
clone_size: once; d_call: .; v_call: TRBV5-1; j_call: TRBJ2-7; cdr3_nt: TGCGCCAGCAGCTCCTTCGGGAACGAGCAGTACTTC; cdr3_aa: CASSSFGNEQYF
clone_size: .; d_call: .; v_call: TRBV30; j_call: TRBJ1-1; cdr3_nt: TGTGCCTGGAGTATGGGTAGGGGGAACACTGAAGCTTTCTTT; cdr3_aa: CAWSMGRGNTEAFF
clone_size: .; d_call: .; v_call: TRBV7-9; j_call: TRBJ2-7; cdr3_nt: TGTGCCAGCAGCCCAGCAGGGACAAGGTTGAACGAGCAGTACTTC; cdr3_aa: CASSPAGTRLNEQYF
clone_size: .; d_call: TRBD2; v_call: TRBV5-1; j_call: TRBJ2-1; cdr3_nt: TGCGCCAGCACCCTCGACACGGGGGGGCACAATGAGCAGTTCTTC; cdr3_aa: CASTLDTGGHNEQFF